This note documents a single T cell receptor (beta chain) sequence. The sample comes from a study of blood T cell repertoires in COVID-19. On the study more broadly: The study drew acute and convalescent COVID-19 samples from the United States, Italy and Spain. From T cells, B-cell-depleted T cells, or PBMCs came the material, which was cDNA or gDNA.

Original handling: From reference gene primer amplification, estimates of nucleated cell counts were derived. Some clones are missing from TCRdb's copy, which holds only in-frame ones; the method was immunoSEQ multiplex PCR. The V and J calls and clone size are taken from that table; D and trimming were inferred from the DNA. The data show some 140,000 clones, approximately 86% seen once. Trimming took 5 bases from V and 1 from J; bases not matched to a gene: 7. This CDR3 is built from 17 residues. Germline V gene sequence: CDR1 SGHVS, CDR2 FNYEAQ. This sequence originates from a woman in her forties or fifties who had recovered from COVID-19. The J gene is TRBJ2-1, the V gene TRBV7-6; TRBD1 matches at 11 bases. Sequenced: peripheral blood. The CDR3: CASSRGQGASSYNEQFF. The CDR3 DNA reads TGTGCCAGCAGCCGCGGACAGGGGGCGTCGTCCTACAATGAGCAGTTCTTC.